A single sample is the source of the 11 T cell receptor beta chains below, sequenced in a study of blood T cell repertoires in COVID-19. Method: immunoSEQ multiplex PCR; TCRdb's copy keeps in-frame clones and lacks some. The sample carries some 450,000 clones, approximately 89% recorded once. The sequenced sample consisted of peripheral blood. The receptors here all came from a woman aged 50 to 60 with COVID-19, enrolled during active disease.

The chain combines TRBV2 with TRBJ1-2, with a tentative D call TRBD1 (5 bases). Germline CDR1 reads SNHLY; CDR2 reads FYNNEI. Trimming removed 6 bases at V and 4 bases at J, with 18 bases between. This CDR3 spans 15 amino acids. CDR3 sequence: CASSALIRGGYGYTF. CDR3 in DNA: TGTGCCAGCAGCGCCTTAATTAGGGGCGGCTATGGCTACACCTTC.

J is TRBJ1-1 and V is TRBV21-1. TRBV21-1 is a known pseudogene. CDR3 length equals 13 residues. The CDR3 region has the DNA TGTGCCAGCAATCTGGGAGGGGGCACTGAAGCTTTCTTT. Translation: CASNLGGGTEAFF.

The V and J genes are TRBV3-1 (or the pseudogene TRBV3-2) and TRBJ1-2, with TRBD1 as a possible D gene (6 bases). Germline V gene lookup returns CDR1 LGHDT and CDR2 YNNKEL (reference sequence). Trimming removed 4 bases at V and 7 bases at J, with 16 bases between. The CDR3 is made up of 14 amino acids. The CDR3 region is CASSRGGASVGYTF. The CDR3 nucleotides read TGTGCCAGCAGCCGAGGGGGGGCTTCGGTTGGCTACACCTTC.

The genes are TRBV27 and TRBJ2-7, with 9 bases identical to TRBD2. J lost 0 bases, V lost 8 bases, and 11 bases had no gene match. This CDR3 is built from 16 residues. Germline CDR1 is MNHEY and CDR2 is SMNVEV (reference sequence). The CDR3 coding sequence is TGTGCCAGCGGTAATTTACTAGCGGGCCCCTCCTACGAGCAGTACTTC. Residues: CASGNLLAGPSYEQYF.

This chain links TRBV19 with TRBJ1-4; TRBD1 matches at 7 bases. CDR3 length: 15 amino acids. Trimming removed 6 bases from V and 7 bases from J; junction bases left unmatched: 11. Germline loops: CDR1 LNHDA, CDR2 SQIVND (reference sequence). This CDR3 reads CASRPHRGRREKLFF. CDR3 DNA: TGTGCCAGTAGGCCACACAGGGGTAGACGTGAAAAACTGTTTTTT.

The rearrangement joins TRBV6-5 to TRBJ1-2; TRBD1 agrees at 8 bases. The CDR3 totals 15 residues. Germline V gene sequence: CDR1 MNHEY, CDR2 SVGAGI. V shed 5 bases and J 6 bases; nucleotides not matched to a gene: 11. The CDR3 protein is CASSRTDRESNGYTF. For the CDR3, the DNA is TGTGCCAGCAGTCGTACGGACAGGGAATCAAATGGCTACACCTTC.

The count of this clone is one. The chain combines TRBV2 with TRBJ1-2, with 8 bases identical to TRBD1. CDR1 is SNHLY and CDR2 is FYNNEI in the germline V gene. The V and J ends lost 2 bases and 4 bases, in that order; junction bases with no gene match: 0. The CDR3 runs 13 residues. The CDR3 coding sequence is TGTGCCAGCAGTGAACAGGGGGCCTATGGCTACACCTTC. Translation gives CASSEQGAYGYTF.

This chain connects TRBV5-6 to TRBJ2-3, with 13 bases fitting TRBD2. With V trimmed by 5 bases and J by 4 bases, 4 bases remained unmatched. The germline V gene has CDR1 SGHDT and CDR2 YYEEEE. This CDR3 contains 15 residues. CDR3 in DNA: TGTGCCAGCAGTACTAGCGGGGGGGCCGCAGATACGCAGTATTTT. Translated: CASSTSGGAADTQYF.

The gene calls are TRBV18 and TRBJ1-1, with 8 bases identical to TRBD1. There are 15 residues in the CDR3. Trimming removed 3 bases from V and 3 bases from J; junction bases left unmatched: 6. Germline-derived CDR1 and CDR2 are KGHSH and LQKENI. The CDR3 sequence is CASSPTTGADTEAFF. The CDR3 DNA sequence: TGTGCCAGCTCACCCACGACAGGGGCGGACACTGAAGCTTTCTTT.

J is TRBJ2-1 and V is TRBV27; 11 bases match TRBD2. The germline V gene has CDR1 MNHEY and CDR2 SMNVEV (reference sequence). Germline trimming cut 5 bases from V and 5 bases from J; bases unmatched to any gene: 5. The CDR3 sequence is 15 residues long. CDR3 DNA: TGTGCCAGCAGTCTTCTAGCGGGGGGTAACAATGAGCAGTTCTTC. Translating it yields CASSLLAGGNNEQFF.

This rearrangement joins TRBV20-1 to TRBJ2-7; no clear D gene. The CDR3 runs 10 residues. V gave up 5 bases and J gave up 6 bases, with 8 bases separating them. CDR1 is DFQATT, CDR2 SNEGSKA, per germline (reference sequence). This chain's CDR3 is CSAYTGEQYF. The CDR3 nucleotides are TGCAGTGCTTACACGGGCGAGCAGTACTTC.